This is a list of T cell receptor beta chains from one sample in a study of blood T cell repertoires in COVID-19. Sequenced by immunoSEQ multiplex PCR; TCRdb stores in-frame clones only, minus some. Among hundreds of thousands of clones, around four fifths were seen once, and the ten largest hold 4% to 5%. The sample was peripheral blood. The origin of the receptors is a woman in her forties or fifties with active or convalescent COVID-19. Each CDR3 is given with its conserved first and last residue. A D gene is named only where the DNA matches it firmly. Some rows have no size entry. The others give once, few or many, or a class for an expanded clone.

TRBV7-6	TRBJ2-7	-	TRBD2	CASSLEISGSYEQYF	TGTGCCAGCAGCTTAGAAATTAGCGGGAGCTACGAGCAGTACTTC
TRBV5-1	TRBJ2-7	-	-	CASSPGHYGYEQYF	TGCGCCAGCAGCCCCGGACATTACGGCTACGAGCAGTACTTC
TRBV15	TRBJ2-2	-	TRBD2	CATSQFRGLDTGELFF	TGTGCCACCAGCCAATTCCGGGGACTAGACACCGGGGAGCTGTTTTTT
TRBV5-4	TRBJ2-7	-	-	CASSLDLYEQYF	TGTGCCAGCAGTTTGGATCTCTACGAGCAGTACTTC
TRBV21-1	TRBJ1-1	-	-	CASSSQGCTAFF	TGTGCCAGCAGCTCACAGGGGTGTACAGCTTTCTTT
TRBV4-2	TRBJ1-5	-	-	CASSQDVQGRDQPQHF	TGTGCCAGCAGCCAAGACGTCCAGGGGAGAGATCAGCCCCAGCATTTT
TRBV11-2	TRBJ1-1	once	-	CASSLVSGGGQLNTEAFF	TGTGCCAGCAGCTTAGTGAGCGGGGGGGGACAATTGAACACTGAAGCTTTCTTT
TRBV19	TRBJ2-5	-	-	CASSMTGSQETQYF	TGTGCCAGTAGCATGACGGGATCTCAAGAGACCCAGTACTTC
TRBV12-3/TRBV12-4	TRBJ2-1	-	-	CASSLLGEGEQFF	TGTGCCAGCAGTTTATTGGGAGAAGGGGAGCAGTTCTTC
TRBV5-1	TRBJ1-6	-	-	CASRPRGASGSYNSPLHF	TGCGCCAGCAGACCCCGGGGGGCCTCGGGCTCCTATAATTCACCCCTCCACTTT
TRBV6-5	TRBJ1-2	-	-	CASRVNNLYGYTF	TGTGCCAGCAGGGTAAACAACCTCTATGGCTACACCTTC
TRBV10-3	TRBJ2-7	-	TRBD2	CAISESRTSSYKLGEQYF	TGTGCCATCAGTGAGTCTAGGACTAGCTCATATAAGCTGGGCGAGCAGTACTTC
TRBV6-1	TRBJ2-3	-	TRBD2	CASSDATSGGQVAQYF	TGTGCCAGCAGTGACGCTACTAGCGGGGGGCAGGTGGCGCAGTATTTT